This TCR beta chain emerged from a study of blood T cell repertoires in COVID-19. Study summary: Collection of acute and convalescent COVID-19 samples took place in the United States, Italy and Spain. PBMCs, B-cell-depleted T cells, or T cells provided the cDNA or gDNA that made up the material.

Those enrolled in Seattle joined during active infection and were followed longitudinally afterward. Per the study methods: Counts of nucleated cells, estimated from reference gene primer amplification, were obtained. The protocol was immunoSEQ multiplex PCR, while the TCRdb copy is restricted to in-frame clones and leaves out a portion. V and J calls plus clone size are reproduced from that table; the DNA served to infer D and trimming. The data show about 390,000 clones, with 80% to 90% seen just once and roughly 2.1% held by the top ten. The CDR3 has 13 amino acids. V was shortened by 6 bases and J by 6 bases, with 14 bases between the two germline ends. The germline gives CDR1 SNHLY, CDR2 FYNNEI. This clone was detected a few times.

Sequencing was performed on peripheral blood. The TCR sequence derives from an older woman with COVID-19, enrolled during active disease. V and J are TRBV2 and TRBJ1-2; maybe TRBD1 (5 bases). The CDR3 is CASSLQEFNGYTF. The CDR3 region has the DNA TGTGCCAGCAGCTTACAGGAGTTCAATGGCTACACCTTC. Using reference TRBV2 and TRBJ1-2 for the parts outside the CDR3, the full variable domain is EPEVTQTPSHQVTQMGQEVILRCVPISNHLYFYWYRQILGQKVEFLVSFYNNEISEKSEIFDDQFSVERPDGSNFTLKIRSTKLEDSAMYFCASSLQEFNGYTFGSGTRLTVV.